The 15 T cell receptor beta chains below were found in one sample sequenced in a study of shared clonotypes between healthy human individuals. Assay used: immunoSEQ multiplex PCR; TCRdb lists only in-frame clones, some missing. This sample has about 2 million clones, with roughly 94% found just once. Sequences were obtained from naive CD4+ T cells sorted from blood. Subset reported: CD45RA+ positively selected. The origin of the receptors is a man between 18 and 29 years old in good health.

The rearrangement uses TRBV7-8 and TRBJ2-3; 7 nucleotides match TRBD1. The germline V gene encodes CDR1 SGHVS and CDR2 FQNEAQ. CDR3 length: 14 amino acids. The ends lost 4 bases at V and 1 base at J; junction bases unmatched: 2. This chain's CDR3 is CASSSGQGTDTQYF. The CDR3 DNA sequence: TGTGCCAGCAGCTCTGGACAGGGCACAGATACGCAGTATTTT.

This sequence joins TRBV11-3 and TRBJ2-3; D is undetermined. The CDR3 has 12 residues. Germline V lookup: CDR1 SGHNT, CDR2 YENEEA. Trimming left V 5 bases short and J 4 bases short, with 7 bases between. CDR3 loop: CASSPDSDTQYF. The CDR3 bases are TGTGCCAGCAGCCCGGATTCAGATACGCAGTATTTT.

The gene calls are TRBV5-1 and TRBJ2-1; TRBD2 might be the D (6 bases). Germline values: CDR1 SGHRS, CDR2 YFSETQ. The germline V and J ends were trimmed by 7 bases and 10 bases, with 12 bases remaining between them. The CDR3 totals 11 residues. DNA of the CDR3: TGCGCCAGCGGAGGGGACCTCGAGCAGTTCTTC. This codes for CASGGDLEQFF.

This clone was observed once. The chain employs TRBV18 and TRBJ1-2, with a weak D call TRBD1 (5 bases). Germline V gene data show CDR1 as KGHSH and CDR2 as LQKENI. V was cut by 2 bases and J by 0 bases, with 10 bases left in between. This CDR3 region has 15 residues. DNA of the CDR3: TGTGCCAGCTCACCAAGGGACCGTTCTAACTATGGCTACACCTTC. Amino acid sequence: CASSPRDRSNYGYTF.

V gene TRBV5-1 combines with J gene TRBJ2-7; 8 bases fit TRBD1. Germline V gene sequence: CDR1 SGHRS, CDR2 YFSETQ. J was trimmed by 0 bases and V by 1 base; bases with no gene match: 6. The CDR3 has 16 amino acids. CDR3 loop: CASSLSTGTGSYEQYF. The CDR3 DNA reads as TGCGCCAGCAGCTTGAGCACCGGGACAGGCTCCTACGAGCAGTACTTC.

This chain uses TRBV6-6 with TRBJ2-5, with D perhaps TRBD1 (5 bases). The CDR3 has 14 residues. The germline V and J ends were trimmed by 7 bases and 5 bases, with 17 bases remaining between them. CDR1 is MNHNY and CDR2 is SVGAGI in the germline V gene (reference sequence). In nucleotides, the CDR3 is TGTGCCAGCAAGGTTTGGCAGGGCGAGGAGACCCAGTACTTC. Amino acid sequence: CASKVWQGEETQYF.

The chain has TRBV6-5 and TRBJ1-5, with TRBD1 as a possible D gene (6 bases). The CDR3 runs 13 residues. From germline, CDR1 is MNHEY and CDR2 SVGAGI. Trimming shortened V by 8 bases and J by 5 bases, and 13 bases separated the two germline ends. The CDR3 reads CASQRQEHQPQHF. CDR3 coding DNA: TGTGCCAGCCAACGACAGGAGCATCAGCCCCAGCATTTT.

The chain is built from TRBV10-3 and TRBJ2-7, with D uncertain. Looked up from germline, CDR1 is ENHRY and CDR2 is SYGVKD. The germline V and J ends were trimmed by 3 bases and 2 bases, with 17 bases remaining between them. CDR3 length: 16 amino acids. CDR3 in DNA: TGTGCCATCAGTGATATAGTCGGGTTAGGTACCTACGAGCAGTACTTC. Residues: CAISDIVGLGTYEQYF.

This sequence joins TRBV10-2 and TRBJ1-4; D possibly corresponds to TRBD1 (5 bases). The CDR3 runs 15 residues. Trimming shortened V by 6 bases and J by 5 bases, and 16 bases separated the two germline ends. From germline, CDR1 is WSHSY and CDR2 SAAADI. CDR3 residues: CASRSTGITNEKLFF. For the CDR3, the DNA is TGCGCCAGCAGGTCCACAGGTATCACAAATGAAAAACTGTTTTTT.

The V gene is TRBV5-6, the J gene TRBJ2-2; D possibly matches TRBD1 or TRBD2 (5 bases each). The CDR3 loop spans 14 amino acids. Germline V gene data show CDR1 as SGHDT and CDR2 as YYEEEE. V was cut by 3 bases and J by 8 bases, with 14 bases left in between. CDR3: CASSSGPPKGELFF. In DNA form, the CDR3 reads TGTGCCAGCAGCTCGGGACCACCCAAGGGGGAGCTGTTTTTT.

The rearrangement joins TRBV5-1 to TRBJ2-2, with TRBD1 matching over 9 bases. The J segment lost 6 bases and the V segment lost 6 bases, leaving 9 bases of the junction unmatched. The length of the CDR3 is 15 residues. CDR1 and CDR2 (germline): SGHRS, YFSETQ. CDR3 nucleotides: TGCGCCAGCATCGCTTGGACAGGGGACGCCGGGGAGCTGTTTTTT. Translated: CASIAWTGDAGELFF.

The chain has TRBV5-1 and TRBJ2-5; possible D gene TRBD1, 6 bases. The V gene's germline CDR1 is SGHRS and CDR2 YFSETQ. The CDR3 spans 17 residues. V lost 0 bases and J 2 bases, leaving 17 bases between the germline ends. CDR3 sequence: CASSLGVGARSQETQYF. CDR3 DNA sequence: TGCGCCAGCAGCTTGGGTGTGGGGGCTCGATCTCAAGAGACCCAGTACTTC.

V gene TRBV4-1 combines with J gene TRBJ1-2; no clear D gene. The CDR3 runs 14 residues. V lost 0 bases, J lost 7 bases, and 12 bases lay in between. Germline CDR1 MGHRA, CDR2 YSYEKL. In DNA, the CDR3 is TGCGCCAGCAGCCAAGATCTTCTCCCGGGTGGCTACACCTTC. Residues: CASSQDLLPGGYTF.

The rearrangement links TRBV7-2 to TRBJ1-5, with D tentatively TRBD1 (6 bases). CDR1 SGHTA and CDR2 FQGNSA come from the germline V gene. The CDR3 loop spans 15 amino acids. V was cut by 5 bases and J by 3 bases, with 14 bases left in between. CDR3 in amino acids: CASSTMSGVNQPQHF. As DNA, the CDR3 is TGTGCCAGCAGCACTATGTCAGGGGTCAATCAGCCCCAGCATTTT.

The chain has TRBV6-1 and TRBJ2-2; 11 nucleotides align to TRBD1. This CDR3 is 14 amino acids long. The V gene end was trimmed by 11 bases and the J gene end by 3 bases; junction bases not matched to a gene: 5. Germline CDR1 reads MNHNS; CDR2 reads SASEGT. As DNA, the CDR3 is TGTGCCCTGAGGGGACAGGGGGACACCGGGGAGCTGTTTTTT. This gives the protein CALRGQGDTGELFF.